The 28 T cell receptor beta chains in this list originate from one sample, sequenced in a study of control samples from healthy donors and cancer patients. Some clones are missing from TCRdb's copy, which holds only in-frame ones; the method was immunoSEQ multiplex PCR. The sample has some 150,000 clones, 75% to 95% seen once. The sequencing input was blood. These receptors came from a man aged 25-45 years in good health.

The rearrangement joins TRBV10-1 to TRBJ1-1; no clear D gene. Germline CDR1 WNHNN, CDR2 SYGVQD (reference sequence). The CDR3 has 14 amino acids. Trimming removed 4 bases from V and 4 bases from J, with 13 bases in between. The CDR3 nucleotides read TGCGCCAGCAGTGGAATAAGACAAACCACTGAAGCTTTCTTT. Its translation is CASSGIRQTTEAFF.

This clone was recorded once. The rearrangement links TRBV7-9 to TRBJ2-7; TRBD1 might be the D (5 bases). V lost 2 bases to trimming and J lost 3 bases, with 11 bases between them. Germline-derived CDR1 and CDR2 are SEHNR and FQNEAQ (reference sequence). This CDR3 comprises 14 residues. CDR3 bases: TGTGCCAGCAGCTTACAGGGTAGGGGCTACGAGCAGTACTTC. Translated, it gives CASSLQGRGYEQYF.

The chain carries TRBV5-4 and TRBJ1-4; 7 nucleotides match TRBD1. V dropped 4 bases and J dropped 4; count of bases not matched to a gene: 7. From germline, CDR1 is SGHNT and CDR2 YYREEE (reference sequence). The CDR3 sequence is 15 residues long. In DNA, the CDR3 is TGTGCCAGCAGCGGACCGGGGACAGATAATGAAAAACTGTTTTTT. It specifies CASSGPGTDNEKLFF.

The chain is built from TRBV10-1 and TRBJ1-1; weak D call: TRBD1 (5 bases). The CDR3 contains 14 residues. Germline V gene sequence: CDR1 WNHNN, CDR2 SYGVQD (reference sequence). V was trimmed by 6 bases and J by 4 bases, leaving 15 bases between them. The CDR3 DNA reads TGCGCCAGCAGCCCCGGGGCAGGTCTCACTGAAGCTTTCTTT. Translation: CASSPGAGLTEAFF.

In its sample, this clone was seen many times. This chain links TRBV2 with TRBJ1-6; TRBD1 agrees at 7 bases. V was clipped by 3 bases and J by 7 bases; unmatched bases: 6. This CDR3 is 15 amino acids long. CDR1 is SNHLY and CDR2 is FYNNEI in the germline V gene. The CDR3 coding sequence is TGTGCCAGCAGTGAGAGACAGGGTTCGAATTCACCCCTCCACTTT. Amino acids: CASSERQGSNSPLHF.

This chain uses TRBV9 with TRBJ2-2; D not resolved. This CDR3 is built from 17 residues. The germline gives CDR1 SGDLS, CDR2 YYNGEE. Trimming took 0 bases from V and 1 from J, leaving 13 bases between them. The CDR3 protein is CASSVELQRWNTGELFF. The CDR3 nucleotides are TGTGCCAGCAGCGTAGAATTACAGCGTTGGAACACCGGGGAGCTGTTTTTT.

This sequence joins TRBV6-5 and TRBJ1-1, with 7 bases aligning to TRBD1. The CDR3 covers 14 residues. Losses at the gene ends were 5 bases for V and 2 bases for J; bases not matched to a gene: 5. Per the germline V gene, CDR1 is MNHEY and CDR2 is SVGAGI. Here the CDR3 DNA reads TGTGCCAGCAGTCGGACAGGCGATAACACTGAAGCTTTCTTT. This gives the protein CASSRTGDNTEAFF.

This chain joins TRBV5-1 and TRBJ1-1, with D possibly matching TRBD1 (5 bases). The germline V gene has CDR1 SGHRS and CDR2 YFSETQ. Trimming removed 4 bases from V and 1 base from J, with 14 bases in between. The CDR3 loop spans 15 amino acids. CDR3 residues: CASSPGGRANTEAFF. The CDR3 DNA reads TGCGCCAGCAGCCCCGGGGGGAGGGCGAACACTGAAGCTTTCTTT.

The genes are TRBV30 and TRBJ1-3, with TRBD1 matching over 7 bases. Germline CDR1 and CDR2: GTSNPN and SVGIG (reference sequence). This CDR3 contains 13 residues. V shed 3 bases and J 4 bases; nucleotides not matched to a gene: 3. The CDR3 nucleotides are TGTGCCTGGAGCTGGGACAGCGGAAACACCATATATTTT. Encoded protein: CAWSWDSGNTIYF.

CDR3 nucleotides: TGTGCCAGCAGTGAAGATTCGGTTACAAGGCACTCGGGCTATGGCTACACCTTC. This codes for CASSEDSVTRHSGYGYTF. This chain links TRBV6-1 with TRBJ1-2; D gene uncertain. The germline V gene encodes CDR1 MNHNS and CDR2 SASEGT. This CDR3 is 18 amino acids long. Trimming stripped 1 base from V and 4 bases from J, with 22 bases between.

Notes on this clone: This CDR3 is also generated by other DNA sequences in the sample. CDR3 nucleotide sequence: TGTGCCAGCAGTTTAGGGGGGCAGGGAGGCACTGAAGCTTTCTTT. Translation: CASSLGGQGGTEAFF. The chain has TRBV28 and TRBJ1-1, with D possibly TRBD1 on 6 matching bases. V was cut by 2 bases and J by 4 bases, with 14 bases left in between. CDR3 length: 15 amino acids. Germline CDR1 is MDHEN and CDR2 is SYDVKM. Variable domain in full (rest from reference TRBV28 and TRBJ1-1): DVKVTQSSRYLVKRTGEKVFLECVQDMDHENMFWYRQDPGLGLRLIYFSYDVKMKEKGDIPEGYSVSREKKERFSLILESASTNQTSMYLCASSLGGQGGTEAFFGQGTRLTVV.

The V and J genes are TRBV19 and TRBJ1-1, with D possibly TRBD1 on 6 matching bases. CDR1 LNHDA and CDR2 SQIVND come from the germline V gene (reference sequence). The CDR3 runs 13 residues. V dropped 2 bases and J dropped 3 bases, with 7 bases sitting between them. Written as DNA, the CDR3 is TGTGCCAGTAGTATATACAGGGACACTGAAGCTTTCTTT. It translates to CASSIYRDTEAFF.

This rearrangement joins TRBV7-3 to TRBJ2-3; no definite D call. This CDR3 contains 15 residues. Germline CDR1 SGHTA, CDR2 FQGTGA. The V gene lost 2 bases and the J gene lost 0 bases, with 9 bases spanning the gap. CDR3 DNA: TGTGCCAGCAGCTTACTGCCGTCTAGCACAGATACGCAGTATTTT. It yields the protein CASSLLPSSTDTQYF.

The rearrangement uses TRBV5-6 and TRBJ1-1, with 7 bases matching TRBD1. V lost 6 bases, J lost 5 bases, and 16 bases stayed unmatched. CDR1 is SGHDT and CDR2 is YYEEEE in the germline V gene. The CDR3 spans 16 residues. The CDR3 sequence is CASTTREQGMWTEAFF. The CDR3 coding sequence is TGTGCCAGCACCACCCGAGAACAGGGGATGTGGACTGAAGCTTTCTTT.

The CDR3 sequence: CASSQGTTEAFF. The CDR3 DNA is TGTGCCAGCAGCCAAGGTACCACTGAAGCTTTCTTT. V and J are TRBV3-1 (or the pseudogene TRBV3-2) and TRBJ1-1; D is uncertain. Germline V gives CDR1 LGHDT, CDR2 YNNKEL (reference sequence). The CDR3 spans 12 residues. The V and J ends lost 1 base and 4 bases respectively, with 4 bases between them.

The chain links TRBV9 to TRBJ2-7; 11 bases are a match to TRBD2. V gave up 3 bases and J gave up 4 bases; unmatched junction bases: 3. The CDR3 contains 14 residues. CDR1 is SGDLS, CDR2 YYNGEE, per germline. The CDR3 sequence: CASSAGLAAYEQYF. CDR3 coding DNA: TGTGCCAGCAGCGCGGGACTAGCGGCGTACGAGCAGTACTTC.

The chain links TRBV7-3 to TRBJ1-6; a possible D gene is TRBD1 (5 bases). Trimming took off 2 bases at V and 3 bases at J, with 17 bases between the two ends. This CDR3 comprises 18 residues. Germline V gives CDR1 SGHTA, CDR2 FQGTGA. The CDR3 here is CASSLPPATVNYNSPLHF. CDR3 in DNA: TGTGCCAGCAGCTTACCCCCCGCGACAGTTAACTATAATTCACCCCTCCACTTT. The entire variable domain, with the rest obtained from reference TRBV7-3 and TRBJ1-6, is as follows: GAGVSQTPSNKVTEKGKYVELRCDPISGHTALYWYRQSLGQGPEFLIYFQGTGAADDSGLPNDRFFAVRPEGSVSTLKIQRTERGDSAVYLCASSLPPATVNYNSPLHFGNGTRLTVT.

The chain recombines TRBV5-6 with TRBJ1-3; weak D call: TRBD1 (5 bases). The CDR3 consists of 15 residues. Germline V gives CDR1 SGHDT, CDR2 YYEEEE. V was pared by 2 bases and J by 4 bases, with 13 bases between. This chain's CDR3 is CASSFGRASGNTIYF. CDR3 sequence (DNA): TGTGCCAGCAGCTTTGGCAGGGCTTCAGGAAACACCATATATTTT.

V usage is TRBV7-9 and J usage is TRBJ2-1, with 11 bases that match TRBD1. This CDR3 is 14 amino acids long. Per germline, CDR1 SEHNR and CDR2 FQNEAQ (reference sequence). Trimming cost V 6 bases and J 9 bases; bases outside gene matches: 7. Written as DNA, the CDR3 is TGTGCCAGCAGGGCGGGACAGGGGGTGGTTGAGCAGTTCTTC. Amino acids: CASRAGQGVVEQFF.

This clone was detected only once. Here the CDR3 DNA reads TGTGCCAGCAGCTTATTTGGGGGGGCGAGCACAGATACGCAGTATTTT. This gives the protein CASSLFGGASTDTQYF. The V call is TRBV7-2, the J call TRBJ2-3; TRBD2 is a possible D gene (7 bases). The length of the CDR3 is 16 residues. The V gene's germline CDR1 is SGHTA and CDR2 FQGNSA. The ends were cut back, 2 bases at V and 0 bases at J, with 12 bases in the middle. The full variable domain, its missing parts supplied by reference TRBV7-2 and TRBJ2-3, is GAGVSQSPSNKVTEKGKDVELRCDPISGHTALYWYRQSLGQGLEFLIYFQGNSAPDKSGLPSDRFSAERTGGSVSTLTIQRTQQEDSAVYLCASSLFGGASTDTQYFGPGTRLTVL.

This sequence joins TRBV6-5 and TRBJ1-1; no clear D. The CDR3 loop spans 14 amino acids. CDR1 MNHEY and CDR2 SVGAGI come from the germline V gene. V lost 5 bases, J lost 4 bases, and 14 bases lay in between. The CDR3 nucleotides read TGTGCCAGCAGTCTGGAACGGCGGGGCACTGAAGCTTTCTTT. This encodes CASSLERRGTEAFF.

The chain is built from TRBV9 and TRBJ2-2; D is unresolved. The V end lost 6 bases, the J end lost 6 bases, and 15 bases lay between the germline ends. CDR3 size: 14 residues. Germline V gene lookup returns CDR1 SGDLS and CDR2 YYNGEE. The CDR3 sequence is CASKISSVAGELFF. CDR3 DNA: TGTGCCAGCAAAATCTCGTCAGTCGCCGGGGAGCTGTTTTTT.

This chain uses TRBV5-6 with TRBJ2-7, with D maybe TRBD1 (5 bases). Trimming shortened V by 7 bases and J by 5 bases, and 19 bases separated the two germline ends. CDR1 SGHDT and CDR2 YYEEEE come from the germline V gene. The CDR3 runs 14 residues. CDR3 DNA: TGTGCCAGCGGGTGGGGCTCGAGTTCCAACGAGCAGTACTTC. As protein: CASGWGSSSNEQYF.

A single count supports this clone. This sequence joins TRBV27 and TRBJ2-3; D tentatively fits TRBD1 or TRBD2 (5 bases each). The germline CDR1 and CDR2 sequences are MNHEY and SMNVEV (reference sequence). Trimming cost V 6 bases and J 2 bases, with 15 bases left between them. The CDR3 contains 15 residues. CDR3: CASRIQRDLTDTQYF. The CDR3 bases are TGTGCCAGCAGGATACAGAGGGACCTCACAGATACGCAGTATTTT.

The V call is TRBV5-1, the J call TRBJ2-2; maybe TRBD2 (6 bases). The CDR3 is made up of 15 amino acids. V was pared by 4 bases and J by 8 bases, with 18 bases between. Germline V gives CDR1 SGHRS, CDR2 YFSETQ. The CDR3 bases are TGCGCCAGCAGCCTGGGGCGGGGATCTGCGGGGGAGCTGTTTTTT. This encodes CASSLGRGSAGELFF.

The chain employs TRBV14 and TRBJ1-2, with no clear D. The germline gives CDR1 SGHDN, CDR2 FVKESK. The V gene lost 1 base and the J gene lost 8 bases, with 11 bases spanning the gap. This CDR3 contains 13 residues. CDR3 protein: CASSQVREWGYTF. The CDR3 region has the DNA TGTGCCAGCAGCCAAGTGAGGGAGTGGGGCTACACCTTC.

The V gene is TRBV7-6, the J gene TRBJ1-3; D gene unclear. Germline-derived CDR1 and CDR2 are SGHVS and FNYEAQ. The CDR3 totals 16 residues. V lost 0 bases to trimming and J lost 2 bases, with 11 bases between them. The CDR3 DNA reads as TGTGCCAGCAGCTTAGCCCCGGGAGTTGCTGGAAACACCATATATTTT. It specifies CASSLAPGVAGNTIYF. The variable domain in full, with the rest retrieved from reference TRBV7-6 and TRBJ1-3, is GAGVSQSPRYKVTKRGQDVALRCDPISGHVSLYWYRQALGQGPEFLTYFNYEAQQDKSGLPNDRFSAERPEGSISTLTIQRTEQRDSAMYRCASSLAPGVAGNTIYFGEGSWLTVV.

V is TRBV27 and J is TRBJ2-3; 11 bases are a match to TRBD2. Germline V gives CDR1 MNHEY, CDR2 SMNVEV (reference sequence). V shed 1 base and J 2 bases; nucleotides not matched to a gene: 5. The CDR3 consists of 17 residues. CDR3 sequence reads: CASSLYDSGGATDTQYF. Written as DNA, the CDR3 is TGTGCCAGCAGTTTATACGATAGCGGGGGGGCCACAGATACGCAGTATTTT.